This entry lists 22 T cell receptor beta chains sequenced from one sample in a study of control samples from healthy donors and cancer patients. Assay: immunoSEQ multiplex PCR; the TCRdb copy retains only in-frame clones and omits some. The sample has some 14,000 clones; 75% to 85% are singletons. The sample taken for sequencing was formalin-fixed, paraffin-embedded tissue. The origin of the receptors is a male donor with melanoma.

The chain is built from TRBV7-9 and TRBJ2-1; TRBD1 agrees at 7 bases. Looked up from germline, CDR1 is SEHNR and CDR2 is FQNEAQ (reference sequence). Trimming took 2 bases from V and 0 from J; bases not matched to a gene: 1. This CDR3 has 15 amino acids. DNA for the CDR3: TGTGCCAGCAGCTTAAGGGACAGCTCCTACAATGAGCAGTTCTTC. It specifies CASSLRDSSYNEQFF.

The gene calls are TRBV11-1 and TRBJ1-1, with D uncertain. The CDR3 sequence is 12 residues long. CDR1 is SGHAT and CDR2 is FQDESV in the germline V gene (reference sequence). Trimming took off 6 bases at V and 8 bases at J, with 13 bases between the two ends. CDR3 coding DNA: TGTGCCAGCAGTCATCCACGGAAAGAAGCTTTCTTT. Translated: CASSHPRKEAFF.

The rearrangement links TRBV18 to TRBJ1-3; D not resolved. The CDR3 loop spans 13 amino acids. The V gene's germline CDR1 is KGHSH and CDR2 LQKENI. The V gene lost 3 bases and the J gene lost 7 bases, with 10 bases spanning the gap. In nucleotides, the CDR3 is TGTGCCAGCTCACCGGGTCGGAGGAACACCATATATTTT. It yields the protein CASSPGRRNTIYF.

The CDR3 DNA sequence: TGTGCCATCACCCAGGGCTGGGGCAGTGAAGCTTTCTTT. Amino acids: CAITQGWGSEAFF. The chain uses TRBV10-3 and TRBJ1-1, with D possibly matching TRBD1 (5 bases). The CDR3 runs to 13 residues. The germline CDR1 and CDR2 sequences are ENHRY and SYGVKD. V shed 7 bases and J shed 7 bases, with 16 bases lying between them.

The chain recombines TRBV7-9 with TRBJ2-7; tentatively, D is TRBD1 or TRBD2 (5 bases each). The germline gives CDR1 SEHNR, CDR2 FQNEAQ (reference sequence). The CDR3 contains 13 residues. The V end lost 0 bases, the J end lost 5 bases, and 8 bases lay between the germline ends. The CDR3 DNA is TGTGCCAGCAGCTTAGCGCAGGGACACGAGCAGTACTTC. Amino acids: CASSLAQGHEQYF.

CDR3: CASSWDRVVGTEAFF. CDR3 DNA sequence: TGTGCCAGCAGCTGGGACAGGGTAGTGGGCACTGAAGCTTTCTTT. This rearrangement joins TRBV7-9 to TRBJ1-1; 9 bases align to TRBD1. The V gene end was trimmed by 4 bases and the J gene end by 4 bases; junction bases not matched to a gene: 7. This CDR3 region has 15 residues. Per the germline V gene, CDR1 is SEHNR and CDR2 is FQNEAQ (reference sequence).

The V gene is TRBV20-1, the J gene TRBJ1-5; D may be TRBD1 (6 bases). The germline V gene has CDR1 DFQATT and CDR2 SNEGSKA (reference sequence). The CDR3 has 15 amino acids. The V gene lost 3 bases and the J gene lost 0 bases, with 12 bases spanning the gap. CDR3 DNA sequence: TGCAGTGCTAGTCGGGGGCCAGATAGCAATCAGCCCCAGCATTTT. Residues: CSASRGPDSNQPQHF.

The rearrangement links TRBV12-5 to TRBJ2-3; tentatively, D is TRBD2 (5 bases). The CDR3 has 14 residues. CDR1 LGHNT and CDR2 FRNRAP come from the germline V gene. The germline V and J ends were trimmed by 9 bases and 1 base, with 14 bases remaining between them. The CDR3: CASAPPSRTDTQYF. The CDR3 nucleotides are TGTGCTAGCGCCCCCCCTAGCCGCACAGATACGCAGTATTTT.

The CDR3 sequence is CASSLRGVNSPLHF. For the CDR3, the DNA is TGTGCCAGCAGCTTGAGAGGGGTTAATTCACCCCTCCACTTT. The rearrangement uses TRBV5-4 and TRBJ1-6, with D possibly being TRBD1 (5 bases). This CDR3 comprises 14 residues. Trimming removed 1 base at V and 6 bases at J, with 8 bases between. Germline CDR1 SGHNT, CDR2 YYREEE (reference sequence). The variable domain in full, with the rest retrieved from reference TRBV5-4 and TRBJ1-6, is ETGVTQSPTHLIKTRGQQVTLRCSSQSGHNTVSWYQQALGQGPQFIFQYYREEENGRGNFPPRFSGLQFPNYSSELNVNALELDDSALYLCASSLRGVNSPLHFGNGTRLTVT.

The CDR3 sequence is CASSPDGGNIQYF. The CDR3 bases are TGTGCCAGCAGCCCCGACGGGGGAAACATTCAGTACTTC. V gene TRBV12-3 or TRBV12-4 combines with J gene TRBJ2-4; a weak D match, TRBD2 (6 bases). This CDR3 is built from 13 residues. V dropped 6 bases and J dropped 6 bases, with 12 bases sitting between them.

This rearrangement joins TRBV5-5 to TRBJ1-5, with D tentatively TRBD1 (5 bases). Trimming cost V 4 bases and J 11 bases, with 16 bases left between them. Looked up from germline, CDR1 is SGHKS and CDR2 is YYEKEE (reference sequence). CDR3 length: 13 amino acids. CDR3 DNA: TGTGCCAGCAGCCCCCTGGCCGCAGGGACCCAGCATTTT. Residues: CASSPLAAGTQHF.

The chain has TRBV4-2 and TRBJ2-5, with D perhaps matching TRBD1 or TRBD2 (6 bases each). Trimming took off 1 base at V and 3 bases at J, with 15 bases between the two ends. The germline V gene encodes CDR1 LGHNA and CDR2 YNFKEQ. The CDR3 extends over 16 amino acids. The CDR3 DNA reads as TGTGCCAGCAGCCAAGGGGGGTGGGGGGCCGAAGAGACCCAGTACTTC. Translation: CASSQGGWGAEETQYF.

V is TRBV7-9 and J is TRBJ1-5; possible D gene TRBD1, 5 bases. V dropped 4 bases and J dropped 2 bases, with 12 bases sitting between them. CDR1 and CDR2 (germline): SEHNR, FQNEAQ (reference sequence). The CDR3 contains 15 residues. The CDR3 DNA reads TGTGCCAGCAGCTCAGGGACCCAAGGCAATCAGCCCCAGCATTTT. The encoded protein is CASSSGTQGNQPQHF.

V gene TRBV5-4 combines with J gene TRBJ2-1; the match to TRBD2 covers 12 bases. From germline, CDR1 is SGHNT and CDR2 YYREEE (reference sequence). V gave up 3 bases and J gave up 9 bases; unmatched junction bases: 7. The CDR3 totals 15 residues. The CDR3 protein is CASSSGLAGLAEQFF. The CDR3 DNA follows: TGTGCCAGCAGCTCCGGACTAGCGGGGTTAGCTGAGCAGTTCTTC. Using reference TRBV5-4 and TRBJ2-1 for the parts outside the CDR3, the full variable domain is ETGVTQSPTHLIKTRGQQVTLRCSSQSGHNTVSWYQQALGQGPQFIFQYYREEENGRGNFPPRFSGLQFPNYSSELNVNALELDDSALYLCASSSGLAGLAEQFFGPGTRLTVL.

The genes are TRBV7-8 and TRBJ1-6, with D possibly matching TRBD1 (5 bases). The CDR3 contains 14 residues. CDR1 and CDR2 from the germline V gene are SGHVS and FQNEAQ. Between the trimmed V and J ends, which lost 7 bases and 9 bases, there was a span of 16 bases. CDR3 loop: CASTAGVAFSPLHF. The DNA of the CDR3 is TGTGCCAGCACGGCGGGGGTGGCGTTTTCACCCCTCCACTTT.

The V and J genes are TRBV19 and TRBJ2-5; D is unclear. Germline loops: CDR1 LNHDA, CDR2 SQIVND (reference sequence). Trimming pared 3 bases from V and 1 base from J, leaving 6 bases between. The CDR3 loop spans 13 amino acids. The DNA of the CDR3 is TGTGCCAGTAGTATTCGGACCCAAGAGACCCAGTACTTC. It specifies CASSIRTQETQYF.

V is TRBV14 and J is TRBJ2-1; D may be TRBD1 or TRBD2 (6 bases each). The V end lost 0 bases, the J end lost 10 bases, and 16 bases lay between the germline ends. Germline-derived CDR1 and CDR2 are SGHDN and FVKESK. This CDR3 contains 15 residues. CDR3 bases: TGTGCCAGCAGCCAAGAGCCGGGGGCCCCCAAGGAGCAGTTCTTC. Translated, it gives CASSQEPGAPKEQFF.

The gene calls are TRBV6-5 and TRBJ1-2; D unclear. The CDR3 runs to 14 residues. V lost 0 bases, J lost 7 bases, and 12 bases lay in between. Germline CDR1 MNHEY, CDR2 SVGAGI. The CDR3 nucleotides are TGTGCCAGCAGTTACTCGCCCGGGGTGGGTGGCTACACCTTC. This codes for CASSYSPGVGGYTF.

The chain couples TRBV7-2 to TRBJ2-2; D might be TRBD2 (5 bases). In germline, CDR1 is SGHTA, CDR2 FQGNSA. There are 12 residues in the CDR3. Trimming shortened V by 7 bases and J by 8 bases, and 11 bases separated the two germline ends. The chain's CDR3 is CASNMRGGELFF. The DNA of the CDR3 is TGTGCCAGCAACATGAGAGGGGGGGAGCTGTTTTTT.

The chain carries TRBV7-3 and TRBJ1-2; maybe TRBD1 (6 bases). Trimming removed 1 base from V and 7 bases from J, with 13 bases in between. The CDR3 contains 14 residues. CDR1 and CDR2 (germline): SGHTA, FQGTGA. The CDR3 spells CASSLSQGSSGYTF. The CDR3 DNA is TGTGCCAGCAGCTTAAGTCAGGGGAGTTCTGGCTACACCTTC.

The rearrangement joins TRBV6-5 to TRBJ1-4, with D unresolved. Germline CDR1 is MNHEY and CDR2 is SVGAGI. This CDR3 has 14 residues. The V end lost 7 bases, the J end lost 8 bases, and 17 bases lay between the germline ends. Here the CDR3 reads CASTERGGGEKLFF. The CDR3 region has the DNA TGTGCCAGCACCGAACGAGGAGGAGGCGAAAAACTGTTTTTT.

The rearrangement uses TRBV9 and TRBJ1-2, with D unresolved. The CDR3 is 11 amino acids. Germline CDR1 reads SGDLS; CDR2 reads YYNGEE. V was trimmed by 0 bases and J by 10 bases, leaving 7 bases between them. For the CDR3, the DNA is TGTGCCAGCAGCGTAGCACAGACCTACACCTTC. Translating gives CASSVAQTYTF.